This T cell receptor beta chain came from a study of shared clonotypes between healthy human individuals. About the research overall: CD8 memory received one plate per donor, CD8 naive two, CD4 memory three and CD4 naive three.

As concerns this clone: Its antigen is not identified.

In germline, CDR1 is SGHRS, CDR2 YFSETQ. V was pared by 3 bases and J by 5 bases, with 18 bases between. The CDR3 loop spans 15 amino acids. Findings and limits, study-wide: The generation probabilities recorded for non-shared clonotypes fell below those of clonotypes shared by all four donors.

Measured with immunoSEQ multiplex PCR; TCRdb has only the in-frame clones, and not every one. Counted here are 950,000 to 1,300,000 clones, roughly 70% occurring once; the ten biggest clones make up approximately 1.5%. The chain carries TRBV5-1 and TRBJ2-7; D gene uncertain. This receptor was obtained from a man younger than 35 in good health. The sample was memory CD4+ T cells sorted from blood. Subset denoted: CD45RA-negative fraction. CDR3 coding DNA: TGCGCCAGCAGCTCAAGTAGGATGTTATATGACGAGCAGTACTTC. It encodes CASSSSRMLYDEQYF.